This is a list of T cell receptor beta chains from one sample in a study of PD-1 blockade in classical Hodgkin lymphoma. Clones were read by immunoSEQ multiplex PCR, and TCRdb kept only the in-frame ones, dropping some. The data contain over 15,000 clones, around 75% of them singletons. This specimen consisted of CD4+ T cells from blood, obtained before the fourth cycle of nivolumab. These receptors were taken from a human donor with classical Hodgkin lymphoma. CDR3s include the opening cysteine and the closing phenylalanine or tryptophan. The D gene is left open where the match is weak. The size entry is marked missing in some rows and otherwise reads once, few, many or a size class.

size: few; J: TRBJ1-1; V: TRBV6-1; D: TRBD1; DNA: TGTGCCAGCAGCCCGAACAGGGGAGGCACTGAAGCTTTCTTT; CDR3: CASSPNRGGTEAFF
size: NA; J: TRBJ2-7; V: TRBV27; D: NA; DNA: TGTGCCAGCAGTCTCCGTTTAGGGGGTAAGGAGCAGTACTTC; CDR3: CASSLRLGGKEQYF
size: NA; J: TRBJ2-3; V: TRBV19; D: NA; DNA: TGTGCCAGTAGGGTGTCGGGGCGCACAGATACGCAGTATTTT; CDR3: CASRVSGRTDTQYF
size: NA; J: TRBJ1-2; V: TRBV19; D: NA; DNA: TGTGCCAGTACCCACGGGACTGGCTACACCTTC; CDR3: CASTHGTGYTF
size: NA; J: TRBJ2-6; V: TRBV7-9; D: NA; DNA: TGTGCCAGCAGTCCGTTACAGGGCAGCTCTGGGGCCAACGTCCTGACTTTC; CDR3: CASSPLQGSSGANVLTF
size: NA; J: TRBJ2-7; V: TRBV23-1; D: TRBD1; DNA: TGCGCCAGCAGTCAACCCGGGACAGCCTACGAGCAGTACTTC; CDR3: CASSQPGTAYEQYF
size: NA; J: TRBJ2-5; V: TRBV19; D: NA; DNA: TGTGCCAGTAGTATAGCGGGGGTGGGCTTTGAAGAGACCCAGTACTTC; CDR3: CASSIAGVGFEETQYF
size: NA; J: TRBJ1-1; V: TRBV6-5; D: NA; DNA: TGTGCCAGCAGCGGACAGTTGGACACTGAAGCTTTCTTT; CDR3: CASSGQLDTEAFF
size: NA; J: TRBJ2-5; V: TRBV30; D: NA; DNA: TGTGCCTGGAGCAGACAGGTTCAAGAGACCCAGTACTTC; CDR3: CAWSRQVQETQYF
size: NA; J: TRBJ2-1; V: TRBV4-2; D: NA; DNA: TGTGCCAGCAGCCAAGATCGGGGGTGGCGGGACAATGAGCAGTTCTTC; CDR3: CASSQDRGWRDNEQFF
size: NA; J: TRBJ2-7; V: TRBV10-3; D: TRBD2; DNA: TGTGCCATCAGTGGGTGGACTAGCGGGAGTTACGAGCAGTACTTC; CDR3: CAISGWTSGSYEQYF
size: NA; J: TRBJ1-2; V: TRBV15; D: NA; DNA: TGTGCCACCAGCCCTACGGACTATCTCTCTAACTATGGCTACACCTTC; CDR3: CATSPTDYLSNYGYTF
size: NA; J: TRBJ2-7; V: TRBV7-8; D: TRBD1; DNA: TGTGCCAGCAGCTTAGTTGGGACAGACTCCTACGAGCAGTACTTC; CDR3: CASSLVGTDSYEQYF
size: NA; J: TRBJ2-5; V: TRBV9; D: TRBD2; DNA: TGTGCCAGCAGCGCAGAAGGGCTAGCGGGGGGGCCGGGGGAGACCCAGTACTTC; CDR3: CASSAEGLAGGPGETQYF
size: NA; J: TRBJ1-1; V: TRBV7-2; D: NA; DNA: TGTGCCAGCAGCCCTCGGTCCGGGAAGAGAAACACTGAAGCTTTCTTT; CDR3: CASSPRSGKRNTEAFF
size: once; J: TRBJ2-3; V: TRBV29-1; D: TRBD1; DNA: TGCAGCGTGGGACAGGGGACGCAGTATTTT; CDR3: CSVGQGTQYF
size: NA; J: TRBJ2-3; V: TRBV6-5; D: NA; DNA: TGTGCCAGCCAGACCGGGGGCCTCGGCACAGATACGCAGTATTTT; CDR3: CASQTGGLGTDTQYF
size: NA; J: TRBJ2-7; V: TRBV10-1; D: NA; DNA: TGCGCCAGCAGTGAAACAGGGGAGGGGACCTACGAGCAGTACTTC; CDR3: CASSETGEGTYEQYF
size: NA; J: TRBJ2-7; V: TRBV7-2; D: TRBD2; DNA: TGTGCCAGCAGCTTAGCACTAGCGGCGTCCTACGAGCAGTACTTC; CDR3: CASSLALAASYEQYF
size: NA; J: TRBJ2-1; V: TRBV5-1; D: NA; DNA: TGCGCCAGCAGCTTGGGAGGAGATGAGCAGTTCTTC; CDR3: CASSLGGDEQFF